What follows are 16 T cell receptor beta chains derived from one specimen sequenced in a study of PD-1 blockade in mismatch repair-deficient tumors. Libraries were prepared by immunoSEQ multiplex PCR; TCRdb keeps only in-frame clonotypes and omits some of them. The data show tens of thousands of clones, around 75% seen once. This sample comprised peripheral blood, obtained 4 weeks after starting pembrolizumab. The origin of the receptors is an adult with mismatch repair-deficient cancer.

V and J are TRBV7-2 and TRBJ2-7; D unclear. CDR1 and CDR2 from the germline V gene are SGHTA and FQGNSA. V lost 5 bases and J 1 base, leaving 6 bases between the germline ends. The CDR3 sequence is 12 residues long. CDR3 protein: CASSPGSYEQYF. The CDR3 nucleotides are TGTGCCAGCAGCCCAGGTTCCTACGAGCAGTACTTC. The full variable domain, in which reference TRBV7-2 and TRBJ2-7 provide the parts outside the CDR3, is GAGVSQSPSNKVTEKGKDVELRCDPISGHTALYWYRQSLGQGLEFLIYFQGNSAPDKSGLPSDRFSAERTGGSVSTLTIQRTQQEDSAVYLCASSPGSYEQYFGPGTRLTVT.

The V gene is TRBV28, the J gene TRBJ2-6; D ambiguous. V gave up 3 bases and J gave up 0 bases, with 6 bases separating them. The CDR3 sequence is 15 residues long. The germline CDR1 and CDR2 sequences are MDHEN and SYDVKM. The CDR3 loop is CASSFGNSGANVLTF. CDR3 bases: TGTGCCAGCAGTTTTGGAAACTCTGGGGCCAACGTCCTGACTTTC. Together with reference TRBV28 and TRBJ2-6, the CDR3 gives the full variable domain: DVKVTQSSRYLVKRTGEKVFLECVQDMDHENMFWYRQDPGLGLRLIYFSYDVKMKEKGDIPEGYSVSREKKERFSLILESASTNQTSMYLCASSFGNSGANVLTFGAGSRLTVL.

The V gene is TRBV5-4, the J gene TRBJ2-5; 7 bases are shared with TRBD1. J was trimmed by 4 bases and V by 0 bases; bases with no gene match: 12. The CDR3 extends over 17 amino acids. Germline V lookup: CDR1 SGHNT, CDR2 YYREEE (reference sequence). The CDR3 DNA is TGTGCCAGCAGCTTGGGACAGGGAGCTGGAGTGGGAGAGACCCAGTACTTC. Translation: CASSLGQGAGVGETQYF. Looking up the rest from reference TRBV5-4 and TRBJ2-5 gives the full variable domain: ETGVTQSPTHLIKTRGQQVTLRCSSQSGHNTVSWYQQALGQGPQFIFQYYREEENGRGNFPPRFSGLQFPNYSSELNVNALELDDSALYLCASSLGQGAGVGETQYFGPGTRLLVL.

The chain recombines TRBV30 with TRBJ2-7; no firm D call. The CDR3 runs to 12 residues. V shed 4 bases and J shed 7 bases, with 14 bases lying between them. In germline, CDR1 is GTSNPN, CDR2 SVGIG (reference sequence). For the CDR3, the DNA is TGTGCCTGGAAACCCCCGACCAGGGAGCAGTACTTC. It yields the protein CAWKPPTREQYF.

This clone was counted once. The chain couples TRBV27 to TRBJ2-3; D may correspond to TRBD1 or TRBD2 (5 bases each). The CDR3 has 15 residues. Germline CDR1 MNHEY, CDR2 SMNVEV (reference sequence). The V end lost 5 bases, the J end lost 6 bases, and 18 bases lay between the germline ends. CDR3 loop: CASSLAGSGVDTQYF. CDR3 nucleotides: TGTGCCAGCAGTCTCGCAGGGTCCGGGGTGGATACGCAGTATTTT.

V gene TRBV19 combines with J gene TRBJ2-5, with D unresolved. This CDR3 has 13 residues. The V end lost 3 bases, the J end lost 0 bases, and 5 bases lay between the germline ends. The germline V gene encodes CDR1 LNHDA and CDR2 SQIVND (reference sequence). CDR3 loop: CASSIRYQETQYF. The CDR3, as DNA: TGTGCCAGTAGTATCCGGTACCAAGAGACCCAGTACTTC.

This clone was picked up one time. The chain employs TRBV11-2 and TRBJ2-3; TRBD2 might be the D (5 bases). Germline V gene sequence: CDR1 SGHAT, CDR2 FQNNGV. The V and J ends lost 5 bases and 5 bases respectively, with 17 bases between them. This CDR3 spans 15 amino acids. In DNA form, the CDR3 reads TGTGCCAGCAGCGGTTATCTAGTTCGGGGAGATACGCAGTATTTT. This translates into CASSGYLVRGDTQYF.

This sequence joins TRBV19 and TRBJ2-1; 7 nucleotides agree with TRBD1. Unmatched junction bases numbered 12, after V lost 9 bases and J lost 4 bases. This CDR3 region has 15 residues. Germline V lookup: CDR1 LNHDA, CDR2 SQIVND (reference sequence). CDR3 region: CASRMSGTAYNEQFF. Written as DNA, the CDR3 is TGTGCCAGCCGCATGTCCGGGACAGCTTACAATGAGCAGTTCTTC.

The chain is built from TRBV5-1 and TRBJ2-5; 7 positions match TRBD2. The CDR3 totals 15 residues. CDR1 SGHRS and CDR2 YFSETQ come from the germline V gene. V gave up 5 bases and J gave up 5 bases; unmatched junction bases: 12. The CDR3 nucleotides read TGCGCCAGCAGTTCCGCCCTAGCGGCTCTGGAGACCCAGTACTTC. This encodes CASSSALAALETQYF.

Notes on this clone: The sample has other DNA sequences that encode this CDR3 too. CDR3 coding DNA: TGTGCCAGCAGTTACAACAGTAATCAGCCCCAGCATTTT. Translated: CASSYNSNQPQHF. The chain joins TRBV6-5 to TRBJ1-5; no definite D call. Germline V gene sequence: CDR1 MNHEY, CDR2 SVGAGI. V was cut by 2 bases and J by 4 bases, with 6 bases left in between. CDR3 length: 13 residues.

This chain links TRBV28 with TRBJ2-1; either TRBD1 or TRBD2 may supply D (6 bases each). The ends were cut back, 7 bases at V and 5 bases at J, with 27 bases in the middle. The V gene's germline CDR1 is MDHEN and CDR2 SYDVKM. This CDR3 spans 18 amino acids. The CDR3 DNA is TGTGCCAGCAACCCCTCGTCCTACGGGGGCCCCTTTAACAATGAGCAGTTCTTC. Translation: CASNPSSYGGPFNNEQFF.

The chain combines TRBV5-4 with TRBJ2-1; maybe TRBD1 (5 bases). The germline V gene encodes CDR1 SGHNT and CDR2 YYREEE (reference sequence). The CDR3 is made up of 13 amino acids. V lost 4 bases and J 9 bases, leaving 14 bases between the germline ends. CDR3 nucleotide sequence: TGTGCCAGCAGCACTCAGGGTGGTGGTGAGCAGTTCTTC. Amino acid sequence: CASSTQGGGEQFF.

The chain links TRBV2 to TRBJ1-2, with 10 bases aligning to TRBD1. V lost 5 bases, J lost 2 bases, and 2 bases stayed unmatched. Germline lookup yields CDR1 SNHLY and CDR2 FYNNEI. This CDR3 region has 14 residues. The CDR3, as DNA: TGTGCCAGCAGTTCGGGACAGGGGAACTATGGCTACACCTTC. It encodes CASSSGQGNYGYTF.

CDR3 coding DNA: TGTGCCAGCAGCTTGGGCGGGAGGGCCGAAGAGACCCAGTACTTC. This translates into CASSLGGRAEETQYF. The V gene is TRBV5-4, the J gene TRBJ2-5; 9 bases are a match to TRBD2. Germline V gives CDR1 SGHNT, CDR2 YYREEE (reference sequence). Unmatched junction bases numbered 3, after V lost 0 bases and J lost 3 bases. The CDR3 contains 15 residues.

This clone has more than one count but fewer than ten. The chain couples TRBV19 to TRBJ1-4; no clear D. CDR1 LNHDA and CDR2 SQIVND come from the germline V gene (reference sequence). V was shortened by 5 bases and J by 8 bases, with 15 bases between the two germline ends. This CDR3 region has 14 residues. The CDR3 region is CASSSLGFIEKLFF. The CDR3 region has the DNA TGTGCCAGTAGTTCCCTCGGGTTCATCGAAAAACTGTTTTTT.

This clone was detected only once. The chain has TRBV27 and TRBJ2-6; the D gene could be TRBD1 or TRBD2 (5 bases each). This CDR3 is built from 13 residues. Trimming removed 7 bases from V and 3 bases from J, with 7 bases in between. Germline-derived CDR1 and CDR2 are MNHEY and SMNVEV (reference sequence). CDR3: CASKGSGANVLTF. CDR3 DNA sequence: TGTGCCAGCAAGGGGAGTGGGGCCAACGTCCTGACTTTC.